This T cell receptor beta chain was sequenced in a study of blood T cell repertoires in COVID-19. Original methodology: Amplification of reference gene primers was used by the study to estimate nucleated cell counts. Sequenced by immunoSEQ multiplex PCR; TCRdb stores in-frame clones only, minus some. The DNA was the basis for D and trimming; V, J and clone size are from that table. Of around 94,000 clones listed, 80% to 90% are singletons. The receptor's source is a man aged 80 or over with acute or convalescent COVID-19. Sequencing was done on a sample of peripheral blood.

The CDR3 DNA reads as TGTGCCAGCAGCCTCAAGAGCTCCGGGGTGGAGGAGACCCAGTACTTC. Residues: CASSLKSSGVEETQYF. The chain is built from TRBV3-1 (or the pseudogene TRBV3-2) and TRBJ2-5; D may be TRBD2 (5 bases). The V gene's germline CDR1 is LGHDT and CDR2 YNNKEL (reference sequence). The CDR3 has 16 residues. The V end was cut by 4 bases, the J end by 5 bases, with 20 bases between.